This TCR beta chain is from a study of cytomegalovirus exposure and HLA in healthy donors. Points on this clone: Other nucleotide sequences from this sample produce the same CDR3.

This CDR3 has 13 residues. V gave up 3 bases and J gave up 1 base, with 7 bases separating them. Germline CDR1 reads KGHSH; CDR2 reads LQKENI. In the PCR, 60 Vbeta and 13 Jbeta primers were used. Measured with immunoSEQ multiplex PCR; TCRdb has only the in-frame clones, and not every one. The table lists a few hundred thousand clones, 75% to 90% of them singletons. Specimen: PBMCs. The receptor's source is a woman aged 18-29 years in good health and CMV-seronegative. The chain carries TRBV18 and TRBJ2-7, with D unclear. This CDR3 is CASSPGRSYEQYF. CDR3 coding DNA: TGTGCCAGCTCACCTGGTAGATCCTACGAGCAGTACTTC.